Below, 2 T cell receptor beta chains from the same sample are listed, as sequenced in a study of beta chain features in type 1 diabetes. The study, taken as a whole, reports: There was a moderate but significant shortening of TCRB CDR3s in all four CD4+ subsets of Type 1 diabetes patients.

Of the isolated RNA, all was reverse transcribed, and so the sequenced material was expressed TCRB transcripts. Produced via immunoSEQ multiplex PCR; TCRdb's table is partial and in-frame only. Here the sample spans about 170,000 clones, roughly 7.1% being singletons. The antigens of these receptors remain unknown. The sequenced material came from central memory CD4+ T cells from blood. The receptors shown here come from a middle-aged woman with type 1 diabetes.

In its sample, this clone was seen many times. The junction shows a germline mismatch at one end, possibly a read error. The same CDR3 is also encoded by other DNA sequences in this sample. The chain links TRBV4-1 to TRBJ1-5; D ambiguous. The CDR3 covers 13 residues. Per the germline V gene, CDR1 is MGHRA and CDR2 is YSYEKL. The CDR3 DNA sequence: TGTGCCAGCAGCCAAGATCCTAATCAGCCCCAGCATTTT. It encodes CASSQDPNQPQHF.

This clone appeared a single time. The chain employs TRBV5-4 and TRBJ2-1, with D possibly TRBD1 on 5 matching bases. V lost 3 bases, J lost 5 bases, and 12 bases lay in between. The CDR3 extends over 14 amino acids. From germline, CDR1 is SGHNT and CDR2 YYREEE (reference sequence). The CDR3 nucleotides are TGTGCCAGCAGCTACGGACATACTAACAATGAGCAGTTCTTC. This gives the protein CASSYGHTNNEQFF.